A selection of T cell receptor beta chains follows, all from one sample in a study of cytomegalovirus exposure and HLA in healthy donors. Produced via immunoSEQ multiplex PCR; TCRdb's table is partial and in-frame only. The top ten clones hold about 1.3% of a sample with over 150,000 clones, more than 70% of them seen once. The sequenced sample was PBMCs. These receptors came from a man in his sixties in good health and CMV-seronegative. Each CDR3 is given with its conserved first and last residue. A D gene is named only where the DNA matches it firmly. A clone size is listed for some rows: how often the clone was seen (once, few, many), or a class if it is expanded.

D	V	size	J	CDR3	DNA
-	TRBV10-3	-	TRBJ1-2	CAISDLSSYSILYGYTF	TGTGCCATCAGTGATTTGTCGTCCTACTCCATTCTCTATGGCTACACCTTC
TRBD2	TRBV19	few	TRBJ2-7	CASTPPGRGPEQYF	TGTGCCAGTACTCCCCCAGGGAGGGGCCCTGAGCAGTACTTC
-	TRBV19	-	TRBJ1-3	CASSILQATSGNTIYF	TGTGCCAGTAGTATTCTCCAGGCTACCTCTGGAAACACCATATATTTT
-	TRBV30	-	TRBJ2-3	CAWSVSGTDTQYF	TGTGCCTGGAGTGTATCCGGGACAGATACGCAGTATTTT
TRBD2	TRBV30	-	TRBJ2-5	CAWSGTGTSGRAPRDPETQYF	TGTGCCTGGAGTGGAACCGGGACTAGCGGGAGGGCCCCAAGGGACCCGGAGACCCAGTACTTC
TRBD2	TRBV10-1	-	TRBJ2-3	CASSDLVLAGIPSTDTQYF	TGCGCCAGCAGTGATTTGGTACTAGCGGGAATCCCTAGCACAGATACGCAGTATTTT
TRBD2	TRBV15	-	TRBJ2-5	CATSTATSGQETQYF	TGTGCCACCAGCACCGCGACTAGCGGCCAAGAGACCCAGTACTTC
-	TRBV5-1	-	TRBJ2-2	CASTRGSETGELFF	TGCGCCAGCACCCGGGGGTCCGAAACCGGGGAGCTGTTTTTT
-	TRBV7-9	-	TRBJ2-1	CASSPSLAGAGNEQFF	TGTGCCAGCAGCCCCTCCCTGGCGGGGGCGGGCAATGAGCAGTTCTTC
-	TRBV4-3	-	TRBJ1-4	CASSPGGGNEKLFF	TGCGCCAGCAGCCCAGGTGGCGGGAATGAAAAACTGTTTTTT
TRBD1	TRBV18	-	TRBJ1-3	CASSPQGATYGNTIYF	TGTGCCAGCTCACCACAGGGGGCGACGTACGGAAACACCATATATTTT
-	TRBV19	-	TRBJ2-3	CASSMALFPDTQYF	TGTGCCAGTAGTATGGCCTTGTTCCCAGATACGCAGTATTTT
TRBD1	TRBV2	-	TRBJ2-7	CASSEQGANYEQYF	TGTGCCAGCAGTGAGCAGGGGGCCAACTACGAGCAGTACTTC
TRBD1	TRBV29-1	-	TRBJ2-5	CSVDSGQGAGGETQYF	TGCAGCGTTGATTCAGGACAGGGGGCCGGAGGGGAGACCCAGTACTTC
-	TRBV6-5	once	TRBJ1-1	CASSFWRSTEAFF	TGTGCCAGCAGTTTTTGGCGGTCCACTGAAGCTTTCTTT
TRBD2	TRBV4-3	few	TRBJ2-2	CASSQDRLAGAYPPGELFF	TGCGCCAGCAGCCAAGATAGGCTAGCGGGAGCGTACCCTCCGGGGGAGCTGTTTTTT
-	TRBV5-4	-	TRBJ2-1	CASSRTGGRANEQFF	TGTGCCAGCAGCCGCACGGGGGGCCGAGCTAATGAGCAGTTCTTC
TRBD1	TRBV7-2	-	TRBJ1-2	CASSFYRGNGYTF	TGTGCCAGCAGCTTCTACAGGGGGAATGGCTACACCTTC
-	TRBV15	few	TRBJ2-7	CATSRESRGSYEQYF	TGTGCCACCAGCAGAGAGTCCAGGGGCTCCTACGAGCAGTACTTC
TRBD1	TRBV4-1	once	TRBJ1-5	CASSQGTGGFEPQHF	TGCGCCAGCAGCCAAGGGACAGGGGGCTTCGAGCCCCAGCATTTT
-	TRBV7-9	few	TRBJ2-1	CASSDRGGFYNEQFF	TGTGCCAGCAGCGATAGGGGGGGATTCTACAATGAGCAGTTCTTC